These 26 T cell receptor beta chains share one sample of origin, sequenced in a study of blood T cell repertoires in COVID-19. Sequencing was performed with immunoSEQ multiplex PCR; in TCRdb, only in-frame clones are kept and a portion is missing. This table holds about 220,000 clones, 82% found once. Sequencing was carried out using peripheral blood. These receptors were taken from a woman between 70 and 85 years old with COVID-19, enrolled during active disease.

The chain uses TRBV7-2 and TRBJ2-3; TRBD2 aligns across 7 bases. J gave up 3 bases and V 5 bases, and 14 bases lay outside the gene matches. This CDR3 region has 17 residues. Germline V gene sequence: CDR1 SGHTA, CDR2 FQGNSA. The CDR3 region has the DNA TGTGCCAGCAGCCGGTATTCGGGGAGGGCCGGGACAGATACGCAGTATTTT. As protein: CASSRYSGRAGTDTQYF.

V is TRBV5-1 and J is TRBJ2-7; TRBD2 matches at 7 bases. This CDR3 is built from 14 residues. Germline trimming cut 4 bases from V and 3 bases from J; bases unmatched to any gene: 7. Per the germline V gene, CDR1 is SGHRS and CDR2 is YFSETQ. The CDR3 DNA follows: TGCGCCAGCAGCGTTTCGGGAGGATTCTACGAGCAGTACTTC. Its translation: CASSVSGGFYEQYF.

This clone showed up just once. The CDR3, as DNA: TGTGCCAGCAGCTCACAGGCCAAGGAGCAGTACTTC. This encodes CASSSQAKEQYF. This sequence joins TRBV7-2 and TRBJ2-7; TRBD1 might be the D (5 bases). The CDR3 extends over 12 amino acids. The germline CDR1 and CDR2 sequences are SGHTA and FQGNSA. V dropped 4 bases and J dropped 7 bases, with 11 bases sitting between them. The full variable domain, its missing parts supplied by reference TRBV7-2 and TRBJ2-7, is GAGVSQSPSNKVTEKGKDVELRCDPISGHTALYWYRQSLGQGLEFLIYFQGNSAPDKSGLPSDRFSAERTGGSVSTLTIQRTQQEDSAVYLCASSSQAKEQYFGPGTRLTVT.

V usage is TRBV28 and J usage is TRBJ2-3; D is possibly TRBD1 (6 bases). The CDR3 is 15 amino acids. V dropped 6 bases and J dropped 1 base, with 14 bases sitting between them. CDR1 and CDR2 from the germline V gene are MDHEN and SYDVKM. Here the CDR3 DNA reads TGTGCCAGCAGCACAAGGGGGTCCCGCACAGATACGCAGTATTTT. Translation: CASSTRGSRTDTQYF.

This clone occurred a few times. As DNA, the CDR3 is TGTGCCAGTAGTCTTACAGGCCTTACTAACTATGGCTACACCTTC. Its protein is CASSLTGLTNYGYTF. V gene TRBV19 combines with J gene TRBJ1-2; a possible D gene is TRBD1 (5 bases). V was shortened by 5 bases and J by 0 bases, with 13 bases between the two germline ends. Germline-derived CDR1 and CDR2 are LNHDA and SQIVND (reference sequence). The CDR3 is 15 amino acids.

The chain links TRBV10-1 to TRBJ1-3; D is perhaps TRBD1 (6 bases). The CDR3 extends over 16 amino acids. The V end was cut by 4 bases, the J end by 2 bases, with 15 bases between. Germline CDR1 is WNHNN and CDR2 is SYGVQD (reference sequence). The CDR3 spells CASSASPGTTGNTIYF. For the CDR3, the DNA is TGCGCCAGCAGTGCTTCCCCCGGGACAACTGGAAACACCATATATTTT.

The chain has TRBV6-5 and TRBJ1-2, with D perhaps matching TRBD1 (6 bases). CDR1 is MNHEY and CDR2 is SVGAGI in the germline V gene. The V gene lost 2 bases and the J gene lost 6 bases, with 19 bases spanning the gap. This CDR3 comprises 16 residues. CDR3: CASSYAPGGGLNGYTF. CDR3 sequence (DNA): TGTGCCAGCAGTTACGCCCCCGGCGGGGGGCTAAATGGCTACACCTTC.

The genes are TRBV2 and TRBJ1-1; 7 bases are shared with TRBD1. Germline CDR1 reads SNHLY; CDR2 reads FYNNEI. Trimming at V came to 4 bases and at J to 2 bases, leaving 4 bases not matched to a gene. The CDR3 consists of 14 residues. In nucleotides, the CDR3 is TGTGCCAGCAGTGCTCAGGGGGGTAACACTGAAGCTTTCTTT. Translation gives CASSAQGGNTEAFF.

V is TRBV7-8 and J is TRBJ1-5; D remains ambiguous. V was cut by 1 base and J by 5 bases, with 12 bases left in between. CDR3 length equals 15 residues. CDR1 and CDR2 from the germline V gene are SGHVS and FQNEAQ. The chain's CDR3 is CASSLESQVYQPQHF. In DNA, the CDR3 is TGTGCCAGCAGCTTAGAGTCTCAGGTCTATCAGCCCCAGCATTTT.

This chain connects TRBV5-6 to TRBJ1-4, with 8 nucleotides matching TRBD1. The CDR3 loop spans 14 amino acids. The ends lost 4 bases at V and 7 bases at J; junction bases unmatched: 6. Germline CDR1 and CDR2: SGHDT and YYEEEE. The CDR3: CASSPTGGIEKLFF. The CDR3 coding sequence is TGTGCCAGCAGCCCTACAGGGGGGATTGAAAAACTGTTTTTT.

V is TRBV28 and J is TRBJ2-7; 7 nucleotides align to TRBD1. After removal of 2 bases from V and 6 bases from J, the junction contained 10 bases not matched to a gene. CDR1 MDHEN and CDR2 SYDVKM come from the germline V gene. This CDR3 comprises 15 residues. The CDR3 nucleotides are TGTGCCAGCAGTTTACAGGCGACAGGGCAAGTCGAGCAGTACTTC. This translates into CASSLQATGQVEQYF.

The genes are TRBV6-5 and TRBJ1-2, with 8 bases that match TRBD1. The CDR3 consists of 15 residues. CDR1 is MNHEY, CDR2 SVGAGI, per germline. Trimming removed 2 bases from V and 7 bases from J; junction bases left unmatched: 9. CDR3 nucleotide sequence: TGTGCCAGCAGTTACACGAGGGGGACAGGCGGTGGCTACACCTTC. Translated: CASSYTRGTGGGYTF.

The genes are TRBV24-1 and TRBJ1-1; 8 positions agree with TRBD1. V shed 5 bases and J 6 bases; nucleotides not matched to a gene: 10. The CDR3 is 15 amino acids. Germline V CDR1 and CDR2: KGHDR, SFDVKD. This CDR3 is CATSGPSGTGSEAFF. DNA for the CDR3: TGTGCCACCAGTGGACCATCCGGGACAGGATCTGAAGCTTTCTTT.

The chain couples TRBV5-1 to TRBJ2-3, with 13 bases aligning to TRBD2. V was pared by 4 bases and J by 3 bases, with 11 bases of the junction left unmatched. The CDR3 covers 18 residues. Germline CDR1 and CDR2: SGHRS and YFSETQ. Here the CDR3 reads CASSVGLAGKAKTDTQYF. In DNA, the CDR3 is TGCGCCAGCAGCGTGGGACTAGCGGGAAAGGCAAAGACAGATACGCAGTATTTT.

This clone has more than one count but fewer than ten. As DNA, the CDR3 is TGTGCCAGCAGTGAGGGGACATTAGCGAGGAGCTCCTACAATGAGCAGTTCTTC. Its translation: CASSEGTLARSSYNEQFF. The V gene is TRBV28, the J gene TRBJ2-1; maybe TRBD1 (6 bases). Germline CDR1 reads MDHEN; CDR2 reads SYDVKM. The CDR3 spans 18 residues. V was cut by 5 bases and J by 0 bases, with 20 bases left in between.

The sample holds one count of this clone. This rearrangement joins TRBV5-4 to TRBJ2-2, with D unclear. Germline loops: CDR1 SGHNT, CDR2 YYREEE (reference sequence). The CDR3 has 15 residues. Trimming took off 4 bases at V and 2 bases at J, with 12 bases between the two ends. CDR3 region: CASSPEPLNTGELFF. DNA of the CDR3: TGTGCCAGCAGCCCCGAACCACTAAACACCGGGGAGCTGTTTTTT.

This clone has only one observation. This sequence joins TRBV7-2 and TRBJ2-7; TRBD2 matches at 8 bases. This CDR3 has 15 amino acids. Germline V gene sequence: CDR1 SGHTA, CDR2 FQGNSA. V was clipped by 5 bases and J by 2 bases; unmatched bases: 8. CDR3 in DNA: TGTGCCAGCAGCGAGACAAGCGGGAGTCCCTACGAGCAGTACTTC. It specifies CASSETSGSPYEQYF.

The chain has TRBV10-1 and TRBJ1-4; TRBD1 might be the D (6 bases). Between the trimmed V and J ends, which lost 0 bases and 7 bases, there was a span of 12 bases. Germline loops: CDR1 WNHNN, CDR2 SYGVQD (reference sequence). This CDR3 region has 15 residues. The DNA of the CDR3 is TGCGCCAGCAGTGAGTCCCAGGGGTCTGCTGAAAAACTGTTTTTT. It translates to CASSESQGSAEKLFF.

V gene TRBV30 combines with J gene TRBJ1-5; D is uncertain. The germline gives CDR1 GTSNPN, CDR2 SVGIG (reference sequence). This CDR3 spans 15 amino acids. The V end lost 3 bases, the J end lost 3 bases, and 15 bases lay between the germline ends. CDR3 sequence (DNA): TGTGCCTGGAGCCCCCCAGGAACCAACAATCAGCCCCAGCATTTT. Translating it yields CAWSPPGTNNQPQHF.

V and J are TRBV5-5 and TRBJ2-2; 13 nucleotides match TRBD2. Germline values: CDR1 SGHKS, CDR2 YYEKEE (reference sequence). Trimming removed 2 bases from V and 4 bases from J; junction bases left unmatched: 2. CDR3 size: 16 residues. CDR3: CASSLWTSGSTGELFF. The CDR3 coding sequence is TGTGCCAGCAGCTTATGGACTAGCGGGAGCACCGGGGAGCTGTTTTTT.

The V gene is TRBV19, the J gene TRBJ1-2; a possible D gene is TRBD1 (5 bases). Germline V gives CDR1 LNHDA, CDR2 SQIVND (reference sequence). This CDR3 has 16 residues. V was cut by 3 bases and J by 3 bases, with 17 bases left in between. Here the CDR3 reads CASSIMGRQGDYGYTF. CDR3 sequence (DNA): TGTGCCAGTAGTATTATGGGCCGTCAGGGCGACTATGGCTACACCTTC.

The gene calls are TRBV25-1 and TRBJ2-3, with a possible D match to TRBD1 (5 bases). CDR1 is MGHDK, CDR2 SYGVNS, per germline. The CDR3 is 14 residues long. Trimming shortened V by 3 bases and J by 6 bases, and 13 bases separated the two germline ends. CDR3 DNA sequence: TGTGCCAGCAGTGACAGGGTTGGTGGGGATACGCAGTATTTT. Amino acid sequence: CASSDRVGGDTQYF.

This rearrangement joins TRBV5-4 to TRBJ2-1; 9 nucleotides agree with TRBD2. Germline V gene sequence: CDR1 SGHNT, CDR2 YYREEE (reference sequence). V gave up 5 bases and J gave up 8 bases; unmatched junction bases: 14. The CDR3 has 16 amino acids. The DNA of the CDR3 is TGTGCCAGCAGTTCCTCCGCGACTAGCGGTTCCCATGAGCAGTTCTTC. Translating gives CASSSSATSGSHEQFF.

This chain joins TRBV6-5 and TRBJ1-5; D possibly corresponds to TRBD1 (5 bases). CDR1 MNHEY and CDR2 SVGAGI come from the germline V gene. Deletions cut 4 bases from V and 2 bases from J, with 9 bases between. This CDR3 has 14 amino acids. CDR3 DNA sequence: TGTGCCAGCAGTTTAAGGGGCGGCAATCAGCCCCAGCATTTT. As protein: CASSLRGGNQPQHF.

This clone was recorded only once. The rearrangement links TRBV6-5 to TRBJ1-3; D gene ambiguous. The CDR3 covers 10 residues. With 5 bases removed from V and 7 bases from J, the gap between germline ends came to 3 bases. Germline V gene lookup returns CDR1 MNHEY and CDR2 SVGAGI. CDR3 sequence: CASSHNTIYF. CDR3 coding DNA: TGTGCCAGCAGTCATAACACCATATATTTT.

This clone was picked up one time. The V and J genes are TRBV6-2 or TRBV6-3 and TRBJ1-5; D may be TRBD1 (5 bases). Germline assignment: CDR1 MNHEY and CDR2 SVGEGT. V was clipped by 9 bases and J by 0 bases, with 12 bases between them. The CDR3 is 14 residues long. The CDR3 loop is CASSLTASNQPQHF. CDR3 DNA: TGTGCCAGTAGCCTGACAGCTAGCAATCAGCCCCAGCATTTT.